These T cell receptor beta chains were read from a single sample in a study of blood T cells in healthy people across ages. TCRdb redid the calling of the 5' RACE reads with MiXCR, one entry per CDR3 protein. The table has roughly 730,000 distinct CDR3 sequences, about 61% seen once. Sequenced material: blood. The receptors shown here come from a man in his forties in good health. Each CDR3 is given with its conserved first and last residue. The D gene is left open where the match is weak. Clone size is given for some rows only: seen once, a few or many times, or a class if the clone is expanded.

clone size: NA; D gene: TRBD1; V gene: TRBV7-9; J gene: TRBJ1-4; CDR3 DNA: TGTGCCAGCAGCAGGGGGGACAGGGGGCGCGAAAAACTGTTTTTT; CDR3 protein: CASSRGDRGREKLFF
clone size: NA; D gene: NA; V gene: TRBV7-6; J gene: TRBJ1-4; CDR3 DNA: TGTGCCAGCTCGGGGCCGGGGAATGAAAAACTGTTTTTT; CDR3 protein: CASSGPGNEKLFF
clone size: NA; D gene: NA; V gene: TRBV11-2; J gene: TRBJ2-3; CDR3 DNA: TGTGCCAGCACCCCGGGGTTAATTGGCACAGATACGCAGTATTTT; CDR3 protein: CASTPGLIGTDTQYF
clone size: NA; D gene: NA; V gene: TRBV6-5; J gene: TRBJ2-3; CDR3 DNA: TGTGCCAGCACTAACACAGCAGATACGCAGTATTTT; CDR3 protein: CASTNTADTQYF
clone size: NA; D gene: TRBD1; V gene: TRBV5-1; J gene: TRBJ1-2; CDR3 DNA: TGCGCCAGCAGCGTGACAGGGGCCGAGAATGGCTACACCTTC; CDR3 protein: CASSVTGAENGYTF
clone size: NA; D gene: NA; V gene: TRBV5-1; J gene: TRBJ1-1; CDR3 DNA: TGCGCCAGCAGCTCCACCGGACAGAACACTGAAGCTTTCTTT; CDR3 protein: CASSSTGQNTEAFF
clone size: NA; D gene: NA; V gene: TRBV24-1; J gene: TRBJ1-4; CDR3 DNA: TGTGCCACCAGTGTCGCCTGGGAGGAAAAACTGTTTTTT; CDR3 protein: CATSVAWEEKLFF
clone size: few; D gene: NA; V gene: TRBV7-2; J gene: TRBJ2-7; CDR3 DNA: TGTGCCAGCAGCTTATTGGGCCAGGCCTACGAGCAGTACTTC; CDR3 protein: CASSLLGQAYEQYF
clone size: few; D gene: NA; V gene: TRBV20-1; J gene: TRBJ2-1; CDR3 DNA: TGCAGTGCTAGAAAAAGGGCGGGGTCCTACAATGAGCAGTTCTTC; CDR3 protein: CSARKRAGSYNEQFF
clone size: NA; D gene: TRBD2; V gene: TRBV3-1; J gene: TRBJ2-3; CDR3 DNA: TGTGCCAGCAGCCAAGATCCCCCGGCGGGGGGGCGAGGGACGCAGTATTTT; CDR3 protein: CASSQDPPAGGRGTQYF
clone size: NA; D gene: NA; V gene: TRBV30; J gene: TRBJ2-1; CDR3 DNA: TGTGCCTGGAGTCCGGTCATAACTGGGGATGAGCAGTTCTTC; CDR3 protein: CAWSPVITGDEQFF
clone size: NA; D gene: NA; V gene: TRBV3-1; J gene: TRBJ2-1; CDR3 DNA: TGTGCCAGCAGCCAAATAGGGAGAGACGACAATGAGCAGTTCTTC; CDR3 protein: CASSQIGRDDNEQFF
clone size: NA; D gene: TRBD1; V gene: TRBV6-1; J gene: TRBJ2-4; CDR3 DNA: TGTGCCAGCAGGGAACACCCCGGGACAGGGTCTTCTTTAAAACTCATTCAGTACTTC; CDR3 protein: CASREHPGTGSSLKLIQYF
clone size: few; D gene: TRBD1; V gene: TRBV5-1; J gene: TRBJ1-5; CDR3 DNA: TGCGCCAGCAGCTTAGGACAGGGGGCGTCCAATCAGCCCCAGCATTTT; CDR3 protein: CASSLGQGASNQPQHF
clone size: NA; D gene: TRBD1; V gene: TRBV13; J gene: TRBJ2-7; CDR3 DNA: TGTGCCAGCAGACCTTGGACAGGGGTGTCCTACGAGCAGTACTTC; CDR3 protein: CASRPWTGVSYEQYF
clone size: NA; D gene: NA; V gene: TRBV9; J gene: TRBJ2-2; CDR3 DNA: TGTGCCAGCAGCTCTATGTCGCGGGAGCTGTTTTTT; CDR3 protein: CASSSMSRELFF
clone size: once; D gene: NA; V gene: TRBV10-3; J gene: TRBJ1-1; CDR3 DNA: TGTGCCATCAGTCACTACTCAACAGGGAGTACTGAAGCTTTCTTT; CDR3 protein: CAISHYSTGSTEAFF
clone size: few; D gene: NA; V gene: TRBV4-2; J gene: TRBJ2-6; CDR3 DNA: TGTGCCAGCAGCCAAGAATCGGGTACTGGGGCCAACGTCCTGACTTTC; CDR3 protein: CASSQESGTGANVLTF
clone size: NA; D gene: NA; V gene: TRBV3-1; J gene: TRBJ2-5; CDR3 DNA: TGTGCCAGCAGCCATGGCAGACAGCCCCAAGAGACCCAGTACTTC; CDR3 protein: CASSHGRQPQETQYF
clone size: NA; D gene: TRBD1; V gene: TRBV5-1; J gene: TRBJ2-7; CDR3 DNA: TGCGCCAGCAGCATGCGAGGGACAGGGGGCGGGGGCGAGCAGTACTTC; CDR3 protein: CASSMRGTGGGGEQYF
clone size: NA; D gene: TRBD1; V gene: TRBV18; J gene: TRBJ2-5; CDR3 DNA: TGTGCCAGTAGACAGGGCTACCAAGAGACCCAGTACTTC; CDR3 protein: CASRQGYQETQYF
clone size: NA; D gene: NA; V gene: TRBV4-2; J gene: TRBJ2-2; CDR3 DNA: TGTGCCAGCAGCGCGCCGGGACAGATAAATACCGGGGGGCTGTTTTTT; CDR3 protein: CASSAPGQINTGGLFF
clone size: NA; D gene: NA; V gene: TRBV12-3/TRBV12-4; J gene: TRBJ1-1; CDR3 DNA: TGTGCCAGCAGTATGGGACATTCGAACACTGAAGCTTTCTTT; CDR3 protein: CASSMGHSNTEAFF
clone size: NA; D gene: NA; V gene: TRBV7-9; J gene: TRBJ1-2; CDR3 DNA: TGTGCCAGCAGGGACACCTATGGCTACACCTTC; CDR3 protein: CASRDTYGYTF
clone size: once; D gene: NA; V gene: TRBV27; J gene: TRBJ1-1; CDR3 DNA: TGTGCCAGCAGTGTGGCTCAGGGCATGGGAGCTGAAGCTTTCTTT; CDR3 protein: CASSVAQGMGAEAFF
clone size: NA; D gene: NA; V gene: TRBV7-3; J gene: TRBJ2-5; CDR3 DNA: TGTGCCAGCAGCTTAATATCCGGGAATGAGACCCAGTACTTC; CDR3 protein: CASSLISGNETQYF
clone size: many; D gene: NA; V gene: TRBV11-2; J gene: TRBJ2-5; CDR3 DNA: TGTGCCAGCAGCCCCGGGAGTCCTGGGACCCAGTACTTC; CDR3 protein: CASSPGSPGTQYF
clone size: NA; D gene: TRBD1; V gene: TRBV5-1; J gene: TRBJ2-1; CDR3 DNA: TGCGCCAGCAGTCAGGGGGCGGCGGGCTCCTACAATGAGCAGTTCTTC; CDR3 protein: CASSQGAAGSYNEQFF
clone size: NA; D gene: NA; V gene: TRBV5-1; J gene: TRBJ1-2; CDR3 DNA: TGCGCCAGCAGCTTGGACAGGCTCGCTAACTATGGCTACACCTTC; CDR3 protein: CASSLDRLANYGYTF
clone size: NA; D gene: NA; V gene: TRBV20-1; J gene: TRBJ2-7; CDR3 DNA: TGCAGTGCGGAGCCCACGGGATTGTGGGAGCAGTACTTC; CDR3 protein: CSAEPTGLWEQYF
clone size: NA; D gene: NA; V gene: TRBV20-1; J gene: TRBJ2-5; CDR3 DNA: TGCAGTGCGCGGCCCGATCCCCCCCAAGAGACCCAGTACTTC; CDR3 protein: CSARPDPPQETQYF
clone size: many; D gene: NA; V gene: TRBV5-1; J gene: TRBJ2-7; CDR3 DNA: TGCGCCAGCAGCGCCGACTCCTACGAGCAGTACTTC; CDR3 protein: CASSADSYEQYF
clone size: NA; D gene: TRBD1; V gene: TRBV24-1; J gene: TRBJ1-2; CDR3 DNA: TGTGCCACCAGTGACGGGACAGTCTCCTACTATGGCTACACCTTC; CDR3 protein: CATSDGTVSYYGYTF
clone size: NA; D gene: NA; V gene: TRBV29-1; J gene: TRBJ2-5; CDR3 DNA: TGCAGCGTTGAAGGGGGCCGCGACAGGATCCAAGAGACCCAGTACTTC; CDR3 protein: CSVEGGRDRIQETQYF
clone size: few; D gene: NA; V gene: TRBV25-1; J gene: TRBJ1-2; CDR3 DNA: TGTGCCAGCAGTGCCACTACAGGGAACTATGGCTACACCTTC; CDR3 protein: CASSATTGNYGYTF